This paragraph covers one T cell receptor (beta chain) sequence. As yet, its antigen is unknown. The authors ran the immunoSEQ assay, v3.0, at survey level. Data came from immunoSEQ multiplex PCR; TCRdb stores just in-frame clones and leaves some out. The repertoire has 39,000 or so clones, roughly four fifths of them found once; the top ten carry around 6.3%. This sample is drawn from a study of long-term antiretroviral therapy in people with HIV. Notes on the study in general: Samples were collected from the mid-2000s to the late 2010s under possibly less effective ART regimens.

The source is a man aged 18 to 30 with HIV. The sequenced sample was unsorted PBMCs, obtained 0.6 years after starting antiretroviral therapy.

The CDR3: CASSLGEGNTEAFF. CDR3 in DNA: TGTGCCAGCAGCTTAGGTGAGGGGAACACTGAAGCTTTCTTT. This sequence joins TRBV7-9 and TRBJ1-1, with D hard to call. The length of the CDR3 is 14 residues. Trimming pared 1 base from V and 1 base from J, leaving 7 bases between. Germline V gives CDR1 SEHNR, CDR2 FQNEAQ (reference sequence).